These T cell receptor beta chains were read from a single sample in a study of cytomegalovirus exposure and HLA in healthy donors. Libraries were prepared by immunoSEQ multiplex PCR; TCRdb keeps only in-frame clonotypes and omits some of them. The sample yields 55,000 to 65,000 clones, 90% to 97% seen once. Source material: PBMCs. Every receptor here comes from a man between 18 and 29 years old in good health and CMV-seronegative. Both conserved end residues are part of each CDR3. D genes are given only for firm matches. Some rows have no size entry. The others give once, few or many, or a class for an expanded clone.

13 TRBJ1-5 TRBV27 NA NA TGTGCCAGCAGTTTATCGAGGTATCAGCCCCAGCATTTT CASSLSRYQPQHF
13 TRBJ2-3 TRBV5-4 once NA TGTGCCAGCAGCTTGCCCTTGACAGATACGCAGTATTTT CASSLPLTDTQYF
16 TRBJ2-1 TRBV5-1 NA NA TGCGCCAGCAGCTTGGAGTACGGGGGCTCCTACAATGAGCAGTTCTTC CASSLEYGGSYNEQFF
12 TRBJ2-7 TRBV28 NA NA TGTGCCAGCAGTCAGGGGTACTACGAGCAGTACTTC CASSQGYYEQYF
14 TRBJ2-3 TRBV5-8 NA NA TGTGCCAGCAGCTTTTATAGGGGAACAGATACGCAGTATTTT CASSFYRGTDTQYF
17 TRBJ1-2 TRBV10-3 NA NA TGTGCCATCAGTGAGTCGAAGGGGGGGGGACACCCGAATGGCTACACCTTC CAISESKGGGHPNGYTF
15 TRBJ2-5 TRBV28 NA TRBD2 TGTGCCAGCAGTTCCGGGACTAGCGGGATAGAGACCCAGTACTTC CASSSGTSGIETQYF
14 TRBJ2-7 TRBV30 NA TRBD2 TGTGCCTGGAGATCGGGGAGGGATGTAGAAGAGCAGTACTTC CAWRSGRDVEEQYF
18 TRBJ2-3 TRBV28 NA TRBD2 TGTGCCAGCAGTTTTGTAAGGTCGCGGCGGGAGAGCACAGATACGCAGTATTTT CASSFVRSRRESTDTQYF
16 TRBJ2-3 TRBV4-1 NA NA TGCGCCAGCAGCCAAGCGTTTTTCCTGGGCGCAGATACGCAGTATTTT CASSQAFFLGADTQYF
16 TRBJ2-1 TRBV5-1 NA NA TGCGCCAGCAGCTTGACATCTAGTCTTCTGGTAAATGAGCAGTTCTTC CASSLTSSLLVNEQFF
13 TRBJ1-1 TRBV7-9 NA NA TGTGCCAGCAGCCCGAGCGGTTACACTGAAGCTTTCTTT CASSPSGYTEAFF
16 TRBJ2-7 TRBV4-3 NA TRBD2 TGCGCCAGCAGCCAAGGGGGGCTAGCGGGTACTTACGAGCAGTACTTC CASSQGGLAGTYEQYF
13 TRBJ2-7 TRBV11-2 NA NA TGTGCCAGCAGCGTTGGGACTCTCGACGAGCAGTACTTC CASSVGTLDEQYF
14 TRBJ1-2 TRBV14 once NA TGTGCCAGCAGCCAAGATTGGAGGGTTGGAGGCTACACCTTC CASSQDWRVGGYTF
13 TRBJ2-2 TRBV19 NA NA TGTGCCAGTAGCCTAGGACAGCCCGGGGAGCTGTTTTTT CASSLGQPGELFF
14 TRBJ2-7 TRBV5-1 NA NA TGCGCCAGCAGCTTGTACAGTGAAACCTACGAGCAGTACTTC CASSLYSETYEQYF
18 TRBJ2-2 TRBV7-2 NA TRBD2 TGTGCCAGCAGCTTAGACCCTATAGCGGGAGGGATTGACGGGGAGCTGTTTTTT CASSLDPIAGGIDGELFF
15 TRBJ1-3 TRBV18 NA NA TGTGCCAGCTCACCAACAGTAACTTCTGGAAACACCATATATTTT CASSPTVTSGNTIYF
14 TRBJ1-1 TRBV5-6 once NA TGTGCCAGCAGCTTGACAGGAAGGAACACTGAAGCTTTCTTT CASSLTGRNTEAFF
13 TRBJ2-7 TRBV6-4 NA NA TGTGCCAGCAAGTCAGGGGTGTACCGCGAGCAGTACTTC CASKSGVYREQYF
14 TRBJ2-1 TRBV10-1 NA NA TGCGCCAGCAGTGAGTCGAACTCTTACAATGAGCAGTTCTTC CASSESNSYNEQFF
11 TRBJ1-1 TRBV20-1 medium-sized NA TGCAGTGCTAGAGATGCAGTCGCAGCTTTCTTT CSARDAVAAFF
15 TRBJ1-3 TRBV19 NA NA TGTGCCAGTAGTATACGGTTACAGGCTGGAAACACCATATATTTT CASSIRLQAGNTIYF
19 TRBJ2-2 TRBV7-6 NA TRBD1 TGTGCCAGCAGCGTCTTAGCCACGACAGGGGAAATGTTGCCCGGGGAGCTGTTTTTT CASSVLATTGEMLPGELFF
17 TRBJ2-5 TRBV29-1 NA TRBD2 TGCAGCGTTGAAGGAACTAGCGGGGCCTCGATGTGGGAGACCCAGTACTTC CSVEGTSGASMWETQYF
16 TRBJ2-2 TRBV6-6 NA TRBD1 TGTGCCAGCAGTCCTCCGGGACAGGGCTTTACCGGGGAGCTGTTTTTT CASSPPGQGFTGELFF
11 TRBJ2-1 TRBV28 NA NA TGTGCCAGCAGTTACCGGAATGAGCAGTTCTTC CASSYRNEQFF
13 TRBJ2-6 TRBV28 NA NA TGTGCCAGCAAACTAGCTGGGGCCAACGTCCTGACTTTC CASKLAGANVLTF
16 TRBJ2-1 TRBV11-2 once TRBD2 TGTGCCAGCAGCTTTACGGCGGGAGGCGGATACAATGAGCAGTTCTTC CASSFTAGGGYNEQFF
15 TRBJ1-1 TRBV7-8 NA NA TGTGCCAGCAGCTTAAAGAGCCCCATCCTCTCCGAAGCTTTCTTT CASSLKSPILSEAFF
15 TRBJ2-5 TRBV18 NA NA TGTGCCAGCTCACCAATTCAGGCTGGGTCCGAGACCCAGTACTTC CASSPIQAGSETQYF
18 TRBJ2-3 TRBV23-1 few TRBD2 TGCGCCAGCAGTCACCCGACCGGGACTAGCGTTTTAGGGGATACGCAGTATTTT CASSHPTGTSVLGDTQYF
13 TRBJ2-7 TRBV2 NA NA TGTGCCAGCAGCCCGGACGGGACCTACGAGCAGTACTTC CASSPDGTYEQYF
15 TRBJ1-2 TRBV6-6 NA TRBD1 TGTGCCAGCAGTAGGACAGGGGACACTAACTATGGCTACACCTTC CASSRTGDTNYGYTF
15 TRBJ1-4 TRBV6-1 NA NA TGTGCCAGCAGTATAAGCGGGGGGGGGCAGGAAAAACTGTTTTTT CASSISGGGQEKLFF